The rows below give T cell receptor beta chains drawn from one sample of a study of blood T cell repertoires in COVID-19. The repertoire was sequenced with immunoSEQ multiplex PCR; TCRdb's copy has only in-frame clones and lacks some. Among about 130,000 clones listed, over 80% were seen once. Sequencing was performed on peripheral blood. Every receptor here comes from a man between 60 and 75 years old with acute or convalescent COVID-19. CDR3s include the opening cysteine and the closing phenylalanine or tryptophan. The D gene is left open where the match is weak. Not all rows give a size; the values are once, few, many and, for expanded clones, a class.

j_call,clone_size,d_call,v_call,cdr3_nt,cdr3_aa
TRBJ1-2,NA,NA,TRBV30,TGTGCCTGGAACTTCAGGCGGGGGGCGGATGGCTACACCTTC,CAWNFRRGADGYTF
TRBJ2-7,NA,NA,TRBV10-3,TGTGCCATCGGTCAGTCCTACGAGCAGTACTTC,CAIGQSYEQYF
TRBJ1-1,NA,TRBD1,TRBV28,TGTGCCAGCAGCCCCGCAGGGGGGAACACTGAAGCTTTCTTT,CASSPAGGNTEAFF
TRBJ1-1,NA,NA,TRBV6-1,TGTGCCAGCAGTTCACAGGGGAACACTGAAGCTTTCTTT,CASSSQGNTEAFF
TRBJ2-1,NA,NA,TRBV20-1,TGCAGTGTCGACACGTACAATGAGCAGTTCTTC,CSVDTYNEQFF
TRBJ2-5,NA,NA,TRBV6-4,TGTGCCAGCAGTGATGGCTTCCAAGAGACCCAGTACTTC,CASSDGFQETQYF
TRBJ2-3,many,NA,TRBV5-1,TGCGCCAGCAGCTTGGCCCGTAGTTTTGGCCGTGGCGGGGGCACAGATACGCAGTATTTT,CASSLARSFGRGGGTDTQYF
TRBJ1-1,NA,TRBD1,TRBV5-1,TGCGCCAGCAGCTTGGGACAGGGGGACCAAGCTTTCTTT,CASSLGQGDQAFF
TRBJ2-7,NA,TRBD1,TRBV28,TGTGCCAGCAGACCTGCGGGGACAGGGACTCACGAGCAGTACTTC,CASRPAGTGTHEQYF
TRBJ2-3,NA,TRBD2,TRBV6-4,TGTGCCAGCAGTGAAGGACTAGCGGGAGGGGTAACGCAGTATTTT,CASSEGLAGGVTQYF
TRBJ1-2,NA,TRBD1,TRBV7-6,TGTGCCAGCAGCCCGGGACAGTACTATGGCTACACCTTC,CASSPGQYYGYTF
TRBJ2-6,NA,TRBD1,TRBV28,TGTGCCAGCAGTCCAGATTGGACAGGGGGTACCGGGGCCAACGTCCTGACTTTC,CASSPDWTGGTGANVLTF
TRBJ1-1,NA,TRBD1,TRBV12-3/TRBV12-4,TGTGCCAGTGGACAGGGAGGCGCTTTCTTT,CASGQGGAFF
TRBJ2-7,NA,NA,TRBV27,TGTGCCAGCAGTTCCGGACTTTCCTACGAGCAGTACTTC,CASSSGLSYEQYF
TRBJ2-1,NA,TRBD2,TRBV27,TGTGCCAGCGGCAAACTAGCGGGAGAGAGTAATGAGCAGTTCTTC,CASGKLAGESNEQFF
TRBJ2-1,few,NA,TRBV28,TGTGCCAGCAGTTTTGAACCTAGGATCAATGAGCAGTTCTTC,CASSFEPRINEQFF
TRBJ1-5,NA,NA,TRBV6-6,TGTGCCAGCAGTTACTTCTCGGTGGTGGGCAATCAGCCCCAGCATTTT,CASSYFSVVGNQPQHF
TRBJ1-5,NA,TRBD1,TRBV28,TGTGCCAGCAGTACAGGGGGCAATCAGCCCCAGCATTTT,CASSTGGNQPQHF
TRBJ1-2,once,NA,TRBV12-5,TGTGCTAGTTCGGGGTGGGGCTATGGCTACACCTTC,CASSGWGYGYTF
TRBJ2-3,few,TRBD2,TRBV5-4,TGTGCCAGCAGTCCGACTAGCGGGAGGGTAACAGATACGCAGTATTTT,CASSPTSGRVTDTQYF
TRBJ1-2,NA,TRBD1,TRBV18,TGTGCCAGCTCACCGGGGACAGGGCCCTATGGCTACACCTTC,CASSPGTGPYGYTF
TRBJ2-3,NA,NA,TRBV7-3,TGTGCCAGCAGCTTACAGTTCACAGATACGCAGTATTTT,CASSLQFTDTQYF
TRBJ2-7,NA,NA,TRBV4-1,TGCGCCAGCAGCCAAGATCCCCTGGGGGGAGCGGCCGAGCAGTACTTC,CASSQDPLGGAAEQYF
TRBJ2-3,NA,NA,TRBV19,TGTGCCAGTAGTGAGACCGGGGGGCGTTTAGATACGCAGTATTTT,CASSETGGRLDTQYF
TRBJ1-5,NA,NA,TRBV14,TGTGCCAGCAACCTTGGCAGGGATAGCAATCAGCCCCAGCATTTT,CASNLGRDSNQPQHF
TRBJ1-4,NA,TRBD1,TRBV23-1,TGCGCCAGCAGTCAAAAGGGGGCGCGGGGTGAAAAACTGTTTTTT,CASSQKGARGEKLFF
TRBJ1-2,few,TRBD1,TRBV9,TGTGCCAGCAGCGCCTCACCCGGGACAGGCTATGGCTACACCTTC,CASSASPGTGYGYTF
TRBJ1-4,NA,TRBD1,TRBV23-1,TGCGCCAGCAGTCAATTCGGACAGGGGGGCGAAAAACTGTTTTTT,CASSQFGQGGEKLFF
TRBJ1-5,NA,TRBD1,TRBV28,TGTGCCAGCAGGCAACAGGGGGCGATTCAGCCCCAGCATTTT,CASRQQGAIQPQHF
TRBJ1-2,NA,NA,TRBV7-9,TGTGCCAGCGTCGCGGCAGGGGCCATGGGAGCCGGCTACACCTTC,CASVAAGAMGAGYTF
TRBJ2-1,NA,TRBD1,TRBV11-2,TGTGCCAGCAGCAGGGAACAGGGGCCTTACAATGAGCAGTTCTTC,CASSREQGPYNEQFF
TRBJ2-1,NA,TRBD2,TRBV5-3,TGTGCCAGAAGCTTGGCCGCAGCGGGAGTTTGGGATAGTGAGCAGTTCTTC,CARSLAAAGVWDSEQFF
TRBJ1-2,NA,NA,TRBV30,TGTGCCTGGACCCGGATGAACAGCCTCTATGGCTACACCTTC,CAWTRMNSLYGYTF
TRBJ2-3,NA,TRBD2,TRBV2,TGTGCCAGCAGTGGACTAGCGGGTAACACAGATACGCAGTATTTT,CASSGLAGNTDTQYF
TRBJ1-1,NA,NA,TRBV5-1,TGCGCCAGCAGCTTGACCTACTCCCCCCGGACTGAAGCTTTCTTT,CASSLTYSPRTEAFF
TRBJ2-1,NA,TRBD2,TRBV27,TGTGCCAGCAGTCAGCCGGGACTAGCGGAGTTCTACAATGAGCAGTTCTTC,CASSQPGLAEFYNEQFF